This T cell receptor (beta chain) was recorded in a study of Ad26.COV2.S vaccination and SARS-CoV-2 variants. Remarks on this clone: Its antigen is not known.

V was clipped by 3 bases and J by 7 bases; unmatched bases: 12. CDR1 is KGHSH, CDR2 LQKENI, per germline. The CDR3 is 16 residues long. Study results and limitations: Breadth, reportedly substantial, characterized the spike-specific CD8+ and CD4+ T cell responses after vaccination.

Regarding treatment: 15 to 20 received Ad26.COV2.S at low or high dose, single or two shots; about 5 received placebo; per-sample allocation not given. The investigators took samples on day 63 after the first vaccine or placebo injection. Vaccination employed an Ad26 vector expressing the Wuhan-strain SARS-CoV-2 spike. Clones were read by immunoSEQ multiplex PCR, and TCRdb kept only the in-frame ones, dropping some. This sample yields approximately 360,000 clones, of which around four fifths are seen a single time; 7% to 9.5% belongs to the top ten. The source of this sequence is a person aged 18-60 years who received the Ad26.COV2.S COVID-19 vaccine or a placebo. The material sequenced was peripheral blood, taken in a trial of Ad26.COV2.S vaccine versus placebo. The chain combines TRBV18 with TRBJ1-2; 9 nucleotides match TRBD1. This CDR3 is CASSPQMGQGSGGYTF. Written as DNA, the CDR3 is TGTGCCAGCTCACCCCAAATGGGACAGGGAAGCGGTGGCTACACCTTC.